Reported below is one T cell receptor (beta chain). Profiled with immunoSEQ multiplex PCR; TCRdb holds only in-frame clones, not every one. The profile shows approximately 100,000 clones, 80% to 90% of them singletons. V lost 4 bases, J lost 3 bases, and 18 bases lay in between. CDR3 size: 16 residues. CDR1 SEHNR and CDR2 FQNEAQ come from the germline V gene (reference sequence). The data were obtained in a study of blood T cell repertoires in COVID-19. The receptor's source is a man aged 45-65 years with acute or convalescent COVID-19. This chain joins TRBV7-9 and TRBJ1-2, with a weak D call TRBD1 (6 bases). The material sequenced was peripheral blood. CDR3 DNA: TGTGCCAGCAGCTCGGAGACGGGACACAACTACTATGGCTACACCTTC. Its translation: CASSSETGHNYYGYTF.